This T cell receptor beta chain originates from a study of T cells after yellow fever vaccination. In the study overall: Researchers used SMART-Seq v4 Ultra Low Input to prepare fractions that had low cell numbers.

Study-wide points: Reappearing after the booster were most of the clones from primary vaccination (almost 97% CD4, about 88% CD8).

This clonotype was observed at least ten times. Its antigen remains unknown. UMIs were added to TCR cDNA along with a universal primer site when it was made by 5'RACE template switching. Each CDR3 protein is one row after TCRdb ran MiXCR on the 5' RACE reads. Here the sample spans 450,000 to 650,000 distinct CDR3 sequences, about a fifth being singletons. The germline V gene encodes CDR1 SGDLS and CDR2 YYNGEE. V gave up 3 bases and J gave up 6 bases, with 10 bases separating them. The CDR3 extends over 13 amino acids. Source: PBMCs, taken around 3 weeks after the first yellow fever vaccination. This chain joins TRBV9 and TRBJ2-1; D is undetermined. This receptor was taken from a man between 18 and 29 years old who received the YFV17D yellow fever vaccine. The CDR3 reads CASSGGSGNEQFF. The DNA for the CDR3 is TGTGCCAGCAGCGGGGGATCGGGCAATGAGCAGTTCTTC. Filled out from reference TRBV9 and TRBJ2-1, the complete variable domain reads DSGVTQTPKHLITATGQRVTLRCSPRSGDLSVYWYQQSLDQGLQFLIQYYNGEERAKGNILERFSAQQFPDLHSELNLSSLELGDSALYFCASSGGSGNEQFFGPGTRLTVL.